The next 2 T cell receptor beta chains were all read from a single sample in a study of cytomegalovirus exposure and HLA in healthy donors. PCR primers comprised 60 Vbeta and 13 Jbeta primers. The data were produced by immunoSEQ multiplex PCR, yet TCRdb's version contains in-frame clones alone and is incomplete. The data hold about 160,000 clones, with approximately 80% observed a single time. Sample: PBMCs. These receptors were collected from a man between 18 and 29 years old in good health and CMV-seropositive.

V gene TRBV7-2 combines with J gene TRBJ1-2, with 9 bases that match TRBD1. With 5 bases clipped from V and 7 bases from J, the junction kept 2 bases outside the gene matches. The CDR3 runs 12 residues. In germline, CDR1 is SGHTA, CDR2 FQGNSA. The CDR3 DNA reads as TGTGCCAGCAGCAAGGACAGGGGTGGCTACACCTTC. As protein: CASSKDRGGYTF.

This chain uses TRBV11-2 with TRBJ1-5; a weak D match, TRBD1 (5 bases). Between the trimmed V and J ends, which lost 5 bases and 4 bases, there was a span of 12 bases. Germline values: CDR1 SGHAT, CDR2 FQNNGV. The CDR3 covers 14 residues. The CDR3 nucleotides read TGTGCCAGCAGCGACCACAAGGGGAATCAGCCCCAGCATTTT. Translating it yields CASSDHKGNQPQHF.